Below are 21 T cell receptor beta chains sequenced from a single sample in a study. MiXCR, applied by TCRdb to the 5' RACE reads, yields one record per CDR3 protein. This table has tens of thousands of distinct CDR3 sequences, 25% to 30% appearing once. Sequences were obtained from tumor-infiltrating memory CD4+ T cells sorted from the breast tumor. This sample's subset: memory CD4+ T cells, CD4+CD45RO+CD25-. These receptors all stem from a female donor with breast cancer.

The V and J genes are TRBV4-2 and TRBJ1-2; D is perhaps TRBD1 (6 bases). This CDR3 comprises 19 residues. V was clipped by 4 bases and J by 3 bases, with 27 bases between them. Germline CDR1 and CDR2: LGHNA and YNFKEQ. The CDR3 sequence is CASSPGAVNELTGYYGYTF. DNA for the CDR3: TGTGCCAGCAGCCCAGGGGCAGTTAATGAGCTAACGGGCTACTATGGCTACACCTTC.

The DNA of the CDR3 is TGCGCCAGCAGGGGACAGGGATCGATCTACGAGCAGTACTTC. This sequence encodes CASRGQGSIYEQYF. The chain combines TRBV5-1 with TRBJ2-7, with 9 bases lining up with TRBD1. Losses at the gene ends were 5 bases for V and 3 bases for J; bases not matched to a gene: 6. CDR1 is SGHRS, CDR2 YFSETQ, per germline. CDR3 length: 14 residues.

This clonotype was counted at least ten times. The chain couples TRBV5-1 to TRBJ2-2, with 8 bases aligning to TRBD2. V gave up 4 bases and J gave up 0 bases; unmatched junction bases: 2. The CDR3 is 15 amino acids. Looked up from germline, CDR1 is SGHRS and CDR2 is YFSETQ. The CDR3 nucleotides read TGCGCCAGCAGCAATAGCGGGACGAACACCGGGGAGCTGTTTTTT. It codes for CASSNSGTNTGELFF.

The chain combines TRBV6-2 or TRBV6-3 with TRBJ1-1, with 7 bases matching TRBD1. The germline V gene has CDR1 MNHEY and CDR2 SVGEGT. V lost 2 bases to trimming and J lost 13 bases; unmatched junction nucleotides: 16. The CDR3 is 15 amino acids. DNA for the CDR3: TGTGCCAGCAGTTACAGCCGACCCGAGACAGGGCGCGGTTTCTTT. Its protein product is CASSYSRPETGRGFF.

Comment on this clonotype: A much more abundant neighbour one base away suggests this may be a read error. The rearrangement uses TRBV7-9 and TRBJ2-3; D gene uncertain. The length of the CDR3 is 16 residues. CDR1 and CDR2 (germline): SEHNR, FQNEAQ (reference sequence). V gave up 2 bases and J gave up 2 bases, with 14 bases separating them. For the CDR3, the DNA is TGTGCCAGCAGCTTAAACTTCGGGCTCCACACAGATACGCAGTATTTT. This encodes CASSLNFGLHTDTQYF.

The chain is built from TRBV20-1 and TRBJ2-5; weak D call: TRBD2 (6 bases). V was cut by 6 bases and J by 4 bases, with 15 bases left in between. The CDR3 has 13 amino acids. Germline V CDR1 and CDR2: DFQATT, SNEGSKA (reference sequence). CDR3 protein: CSAQANSGETQYF. The CDR3 bases are TGCAGTGCGCAGGCTAATAGCGGAGAGACCCAGTACTTC.

Ten or more counts support this clonotype. The V call is TRBV5-1, the J call TRBJ1-1; TRBD1 is a possible D gene (6 bases). V was shortened by 0 bases and J by 5 bases, with 14 bases between the two germline ends. The germline V gene encodes CDR1 SGHRS and CDR2 YFSETQ. The CDR3 has 15 amino acids. CDR3: CASSLGRTGRTEAFF. The CDR3 DNA follows: TGCGCCAGCAGCTTGGGCAGAACAGGGAGAACTGAAGCTTTCTTT.

V gene TRBV7-2 combines with J gene TRBJ2-1; D may be TRBD2 (5 bases). There are 12 residues in the CDR3. Trimming cost V 5 bases and J 15 bases, with 17 bases left between them. The germline V gene has CDR1 SGHTA and CDR2 FQGNSA. CDR3 DNA: TGTGCCAGCAGCCCCGGAACTAGTATTCCGTTCTTC. Its protein is CASSPGTSIPFF.

As concerns this clonotype: A much larger clone lies a single base off, so this may be a read error. The genes are TRBV5-1 and TRBJ2-1; 8 bases align to TRBD1. The CDR3 is 14 amino acids. Looked up from germline, CDR1 is SGHRS and CDR2 is YFSETQ. The CDR3, as DNA: TGCGCCACCAGCTTCGGACAGGGTGGCGATGAGCAGTTCTTC. Its translation: CATSFGQGGDEQFF. Based on the CDR3 plus reference TRBV5-1 and TRBJ2-1, the full variable domain is KAGVTQTPRYLIKTRGQQVTLSCSPISGHRSVSWYQQTPGQGLQFLFEYFSETQRNKGNFPGRFSGRQFSNSRSEMNVSTLELGDSALYLCATSFGQGGDEQFFGPGTRLTVL.

On this clonotype itself: Germline and junction disagree at one end, which may indicate a read error. This sequence joins TRBV9 and TRBJ2-2, with a weak D call TRBD2 (5 bases). The germline CDR1 and CDR2 sequences are SGDLS and YYNGEE. The CDR3 totals 13 residues. CDR3 DNA sequence: TGTGCCAGCAGCGGGGCTTTCACCGGGGAGCTGTTCTTT. It specifies CASSGAFTGELFF.

The V and J genes are TRBV9 and TRBJ1-1, with 8 bases fitting TRBD1. CDR1 and CDR2 from the germline V gene are SGDLS and YYNGEE. Trimming cost V 4 bases and J 1 base; bases outside gene matches: 6. The CDR3 sequence is 15 residues long. The CDR3 region has the DNA TGTGCCAGCAGCCCCCGGGGACAGGAGAACACTGAAGCTTTCTTT. Amino acid sequence: CASSPRGQENTEAFF.

V gene TRBV6-5 combines with J gene TRBJ1-2; 7 nucleotides agree with TRBD1. V lost 0 bases and J lost 3; bases outside the gene matches: 7. The CDR3 has 16 amino acids. Per the germline V gene, CDR1 is MNHEY and CDR2 is SVGAGI. The CDR3 DNA reads as TGTGCCAGCAGTTACTCCGGGCGACAGGGTTACTATGGCTACACCTTC. Amino acid sequence: CASSYSGRQGYYGYTF.

This clonotype appeared many times. V is TRBV24-1 and J is TRBJ2-3; no clear D gene. Germline values: CDR1 KGHDR, CDR2 SFDVKD. This CDR3 has 12 residues. The germline V and J ends were trimmed by 10 bases and 2 bases, with 9 bases remaining between them. In DNA, the CDR3 is TGTGCCACTAGGAGCGACACAGATACGCAGTATTTT. Translating it yields CATRSDTDTQYF.

The sample holds a few counts of this clonotype. The chain couples TRBV3-1 to TRBJ1-1; D is uncertain. V was trimmed by 6 bases and J by 0 bases, leaving 5 bases between them. CDR1 is LGHDT, CDR2 YNNKEL, per germline (reference sequence). This CDR3 is built from 12 residues. CDR3 in amino acids: CASRGVNTEAFF. DNA for the CDR3: TGTGCCAGCAGGGGAGTGAACACTGAAGCTTTCTTT. Filled out from reference TRBV3-1 and TRBJ1-1, the complete variable domain reads DTAVSQTPKYLVTQMGNDKSIKCEQNLGHDTMYWYKQDSKKFLKIMFSYNNKELIINETVPNRFSPKSPDKAHLNLHINSLELGDSAVYFCASRGVNTEAFFGQGTRLTVV.

In its sample, this clonotype was seen a few times. The CDR3 loop is CASSLRTGNFYGYTF. As DNA, the CDR3 is TGTGCCAGCAGCCTTCGGACAGGGAATTTCTATGGCTACACCTTC. The chain has TRBV7-2 and TRBJ1-2; 8 nucleotides line up with TRBD1. Germline V gene data show CDR1 as SGHTA and CDR2 as FQGNSA. The CDR3 spans 15 residues. J lost 4 bases, V lost 5 bases, and 9 bases had no gene match.

This clonotype appeared a few times. The chain employs TRBV6-5 and TRBJ2-5; 11 bases fit TRBD1. Germline CDR1 reads MNHEY; CDR2 reads SVGAGI. V was clipped by 8 bases and J by 5 bases; unmatched bases: 4. The CDR3 has 13 residues. The CDR3 DNA follows: TGTGCCAGCGGCCGGGACAGGGGGGAGACCCAGTACTTC. It is translated as CASGRDRGETQYF.

This clonotype was picked up a small number of times. The chain combines TRBV4-3 with TRBJ1-1; D uncertain. The V and J ends lost 1 base and 4 bases respectively, with 7 bases between them. CDR1 LGHNA and CDR2 YSLEER come from the germline V gene. The CDR3 length is 13 residues. CDR3 region: CASSQAAGTEAFF. The CDR3 DNA is TGCGCCAGCAGCCAAGCCGCCGGCACTGAAGCTTTCTTT.

This clonotype has only a few counts. The rearrangement links TRBV7-3 to TRBJ2-1; no reliable D call. Trimming pared 5 bases from V and 5 bases from J, leaving 13 bases between. The CDR3 is made up of 14 amino acids. The germline V gene has CDR1 SGHTA and CDR2 FQGTGA. The CDR3 DNA sequence: TGTGCCAGCAGCCTACATCCGTCCAACAATGAGCAGTTCTTC. It encodes CASSLHPSNNEQFF.

This clonotype was counted between two and nine times. The genes are TRBV9 and TRBJ2-2; D is unresolved. Germline lookup yields CDR1 SGDLS and CDR2 YYNGEE. The V end was cut by 5 bases, the J end by 7 bases, with 6 bases between. This CDR3 contains 11 residues. Written as DNA, the CDR3 is TGTGCCAGCAGTGGGCACGGGGAGCTGTTTTTT. It is translated as CASSGHGELFF.

Note on this clonotype: Sequence at one end of the junction differs from germline and may be a read error. The chain couples TRBV6-2 or TRBV6-3 to TRBJ1-6; 11 nucleotides match TRBD1. Germline CDR1 reads MNHEY; CDR2 reads SVGEGT. CDR3 length: 15 residues. As DNA, the CDR3 is TGTGCCAGCAGTTATGGACAGGGGGCGCGTTCACCCCCCCACTTT. Protein product: CASSYGQGARSPPHF.

The chain uses TRBV7-2 and TRBJ1-6; no definite D call. Germline CDR1 and CDR2: SGHTA and FQGNSA. The CDR3 totals 14 residues. V was pared by 0 bases and J by 9 bases, with 9 bases between. CDR3 amino acids: CASSLAGRASPLHF. The CDR3 bases are TGTGCCAGCAGCTTAGCCGGCAGAGCTTCACCCCTCCACTTT.